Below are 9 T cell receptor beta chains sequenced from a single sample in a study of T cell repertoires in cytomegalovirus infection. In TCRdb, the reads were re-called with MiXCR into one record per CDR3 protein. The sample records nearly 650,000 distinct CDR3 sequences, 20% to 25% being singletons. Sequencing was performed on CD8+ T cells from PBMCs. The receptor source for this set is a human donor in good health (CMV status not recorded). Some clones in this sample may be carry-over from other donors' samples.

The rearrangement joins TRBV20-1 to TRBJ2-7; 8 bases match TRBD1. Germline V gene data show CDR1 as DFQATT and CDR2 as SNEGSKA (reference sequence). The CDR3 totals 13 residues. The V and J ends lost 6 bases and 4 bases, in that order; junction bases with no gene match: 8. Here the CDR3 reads CSAPGGNIYEQYV. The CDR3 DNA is TGCAGTGCCCCAGGGGGCAATATTTACGAGCAGTACGTC.

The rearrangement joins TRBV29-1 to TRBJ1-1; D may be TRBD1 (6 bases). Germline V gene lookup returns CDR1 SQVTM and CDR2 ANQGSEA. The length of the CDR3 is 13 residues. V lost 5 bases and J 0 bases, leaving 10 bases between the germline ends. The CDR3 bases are TGCAGCGTTTCAGGGGCGGTGAACACTGAAGCTTTCTTT. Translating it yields CSVSGAVNTEAFF.

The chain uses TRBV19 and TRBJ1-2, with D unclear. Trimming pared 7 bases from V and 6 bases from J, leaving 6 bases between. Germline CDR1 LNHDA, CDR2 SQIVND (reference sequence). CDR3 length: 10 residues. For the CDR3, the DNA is TGTGCCAGTAAGGAAGATGGCTACACCTTC. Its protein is CASKEDGYTF.

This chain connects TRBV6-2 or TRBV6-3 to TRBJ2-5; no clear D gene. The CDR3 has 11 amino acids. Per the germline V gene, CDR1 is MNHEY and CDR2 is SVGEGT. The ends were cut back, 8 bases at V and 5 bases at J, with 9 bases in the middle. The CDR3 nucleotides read TGTGCCAGCCTCTTGGGGGAGACCCAGTACTTC. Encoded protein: CASLLGETQYF.

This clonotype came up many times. CDR3 nucleotides: TGTGCCAGCAGCTTTTCTGTCATGGAAAAACTGTTTTTT. This translates into CASSFSVMEKLFF. The chain has TRBV7-8 and TRBJ1-4; D is ambiguous. Deletions cut 3 bases from V and 8 bases from J, with 10 bases between. This CDR3 has 13 residues. Per germline, CDR1 SGHVS and CDR2 FQNEAQ.

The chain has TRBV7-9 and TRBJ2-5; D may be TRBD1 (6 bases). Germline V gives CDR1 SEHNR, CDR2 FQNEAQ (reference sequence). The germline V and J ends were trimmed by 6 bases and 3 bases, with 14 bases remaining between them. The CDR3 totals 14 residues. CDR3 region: CASRRQEFEETQYF. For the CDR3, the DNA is TGTGCCAGCAGACGACAGGAGTTTGAAGAGACCCAGTACTTC.

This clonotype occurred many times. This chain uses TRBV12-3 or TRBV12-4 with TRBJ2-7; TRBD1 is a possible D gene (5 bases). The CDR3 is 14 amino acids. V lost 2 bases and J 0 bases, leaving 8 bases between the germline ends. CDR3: CASSLSDSSYEQYF. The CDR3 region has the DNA TGTGCCAGCAGTTTATCAGACAGCTCCTACGAGCAGTACTTC.

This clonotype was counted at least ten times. The CDR3 reads CASSSWTGGHEQYV. The CDR3 DNA is TGTGCCAGCAGTAGCTGGACAGGGGGCCACGAGCAGTACGTC. V and J are TRBV6-2 or TRBV6-3 and TRBJ2-7, with 11 bases that match TRBD1. This CDR3 is built from 14 residues. CDR1 is MNHEY and CDR2 is SVGEGT in the germline V gene. The ends lost 5 bases at V and 5 bases at J; junction bases unmatched: 5.

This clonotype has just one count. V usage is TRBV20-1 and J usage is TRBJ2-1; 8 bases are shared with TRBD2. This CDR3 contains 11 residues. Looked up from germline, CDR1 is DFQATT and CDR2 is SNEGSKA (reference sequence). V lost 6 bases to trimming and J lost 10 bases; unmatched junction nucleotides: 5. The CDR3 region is CSAGGGGEQFF. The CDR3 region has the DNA TGCAGTGCCGGGGGGGGGGGAGAGCAGTTCTTC.